This TCR beta chain was identified during a study of cytomegalovirus exposure and HLA in healthy donors. Overall study: The approximately 120 validation repertoires were reported in a later analysis to have been generated on the same platform as the 666 first-cohort repertoires.

Germline CDR1 LNHDA, CDR2 SQIVND (reference sequence). This CDR3 region has 14 residues. V lost 5 bases to trimming and J lost 0 bases; unmatched junction nucleotides: 3. Of note for this clone: Its antigen is currently unknown.

The data were produced by immunoSEQ multiplex PCR, yet TCRdb's version contains in-frame clones alone and is incomplete. The table records under 200,000 clones, roughly 95% of them present only once. Whole-study results and caveats: According to a later analysis, TCR clusters from the first cohort tended to co-occur in the 120 or so validation repertoires. According to the study, 160 or so TCR beta chains were cytomegalovirus-associated.

This TCR was sampled from a young woman in good health and CMV-seronegative. The sample taken for sequencing was PBMCs. J is TRBJ2-5 and V is TRBV19; 7 positions match TRBD1. The CDR3 spells CASSPGQHQETQYF. CDR3 bases: TGTGCCAGTAGTCCGGGACAGCACCAAGAGACCCAGTACTTC. The complete variable domain, with remaining parts taken from reference TRBV19 and TRBJ2-5, reads DGGITQSPKYLFRKEGQNVTLSCEQNLNHDAMYWYRQDPGQGLRLIYYSQIVNDFQKGDIAEGYSVSREKKESFPLTVTSAQKNPTAFYLCASSPGQHQETQYFGPGTRLLVL.